The 23 T cell receptor beta chains listed next were all sequenced from one sample in a study of a mutant IDH1 vaccine in newly diagnosed glioma (dated by TCRdb to the early 2020s). Taken with the paper, the label for time point translates to: baseline, week 1 (first vaccination visit). What this sample's treatment or condition label stands for: pre-vaccination baseline after standard-of-care therapy. Libraries were constructed by the immunoSEQ multiplex PCR assay. The source is immuneACCESS, and TCRdb retained only in-frame sequences with V and J called. Part of the clones is not carried over; for the studies checked, unresolved V genes explain less than half of this, and the remainder is unexplained. The sample has over 75,000 clones on record, approximately 90% of them singletons. The ten biggest clones cover under 0.65% of the sample. The sample here was PBMCs, taken from a glioma patient treated with radiotherapy, temozolomide or both. The source of these receptors is a woman in her fifties or sixties with glioma.

This clone was counted once. This chain connects TRBV6-5 to TRBJ2-5; maybe TRBD1 (7 bases). CDR3 length equals 15 residues. V lost 7 bases and J 5 bases, leaving 20 bases between the germline ends. Germline V gene sequence: CDR1 MNHEY, CDR2 SVGAGI. In DNA form, the CDR3 reads TGTGCCAGCACCCTACAGGGGCACGCGGGGGAGACCCAGTACTTC. Amino acid sequence: CASTLQGHAGETQYF.

The rearrangement uses TRBV19 and TRBJ1-1; D gene ambiguous. The CDR3 consists of 15 residues. Germline V gene data show CDR1 as LNHDA and CDR2 as SQIVND (reference sequence). The V end lost 5 bases, the J end lost 5 bases, and 18 bases lay between the germline ends. Written as DNA, the CDR3 is TGTGCCAGTAGTTTGAGACCGACGTCCTTGACTGAAGCTTTCTTT. Protein product: CASSLRPTSLTEAFF.

V gene TRBV28 combines with J gene TRBJ2-1; D unclear. V lost 1 base to trimming and J lost 7 bases, with 8 bases between them. This CDR3 is built from 13 residues. The germline gives CDR1 MDHEN, CDR2 SYDVKM. Written as DNA, the CDR3 is TGTGCCAGCAGTTTATTTTCTGCGAATGAGCAGTTCTTC. It codes for CASSLFSANEQFF.

This chain connects TRBV6-6 to TRBJ2-7; tentatively, D is TRBD1 (6 bases). Germline V gives CDR1 MNHNY, CDR2 SVGAGI (reference sequence). CDR3 length: 14 residues. V shed 5 bases and J shed 0 bases, with 11 bases lying between them. CDR3 sequence (DNA): TGTGCCAGCAGTCCCCGGACAGCCTCCTACGAGCAGTACTTC. Translation: CASSPRTASYEQYF.

The V gene is TRBV2, the J gene TRBJ1-6; TRBD1 matches 7 bases. Germline V CDR1 and CDR2: SNHLY, FYNNEI. The CDR3 runs 15 residues. Trimming removed 6 bases from V and 3 bases from J; junction bases left unmatched: 5. The CDR3 spells CASRTGSHYNSPLHF. The CDR3 nucleotides read TGTGCCAGCAGGACAGGGAGTCACTATAATTCACCCCTCCACTTT. Complete variable domain (other parts from reference TRBV2 and TRBJ1-6): EPEVTQTPSHQVTQMGQEVILRCVPISNHLYFYWYRQILGQKVEFLVSFYNNEISEKSEIFDDQFSVERPDGSNFTLKIRSTKLEDSAMYFCASRTGSHYNSPLHFGNGTRLTVT.

This sequence joins TRBV19 and TRBJ2-7; D could derive from TRBD1 or TRBD2 (5 bases each). Looked up from germline, CDR1 is LNHDA and CDR2 is SQIVND (reference sequence). Trimming pared 6 bases from V and 6 bases from J, leaving 21 bases between. The CDR3 contains 15 residues. The CDR3: CASSPTDPGTLEQYF. The DNA of the CDR3 is TGTGCCAGTAGCCCTACGGATCCAGGGACCCTCGAGCAGTACTTC.

The chain uses TRBV7-2 and TRBJ2-1; 12 bases are shared with TRBD2. V was pared by 1 base and J by 7 bases, with 5 bases of the junction left unmatched. This CDR3 spans 16 amino acids. Germline V gives CDR1 SGHTA, CDR2 FQGNSA. CDR3 sequence reads: CASSLVRGTSGNEQFF. The CDR3 DNA sequence: TGTGCCAGCAGCTTAGTCCGCGGGACTAGCGGGAATGAGCAGTTCTTC.

The chain has TRBV7-3 and TRBJ2-7, with D hard to call. Trimming cost V 2 bases and J 2 bases, with 7 bases left between them. This CDR3 comprises 13 residues. CDR1 and CDR2 (germline): SGHTA, FQGTGA. The CDR3, as DNA: TGTGCCAGCAGCTTACTTCCCACCTACGAGCAGTACTTC. Residues: CASSLLPTYEQYF.

The rearrangement uses TRBV30 and TRBJ2-5; 11 bases align to TRBD1. Germline trimming cut 0 bases from V and 4 bases from J; bases unmatched to any gene: 1. The length of the CDR3 is 14 residues. The germline gives CDR1 GTSNPN, CDR2 SVGIG (reference sequence). The CDR3 region is CAWSVGQGGETQYF. CDR3 coding DNA: TGTGCCTGGAGTGTGGGACAGGGGGGAGAGACCCAGTACTTC.

This chain connects TRBV7-9 to TRBJ2-7, with unresolved D. V shed 2 bases and J shed 2 bases, with 10 bases lying between them. The CDR3 contains 14 residues. CDR1 and CDR2 (germline): SEHNR, FQNEAQ (reference sequence). Written as DNA, the CDR3 is TGTGCCAGCAGCTTAACCTGGGGAACCTACGAGCAGTACTTC. Translation: CASSLTWGTYEQYF. Filled out from reference TRBV7-9 and TRBJ2-7, the complete variable domain reads DTGVSQNPRHKITKRGQNVTFRCDPISEHNRLYWYRQTLGQGPEFLTYFQNEAQLEKSRLLSDRFSAERPKGSFSTLEIQRTEQGDSAMYLCASSLTWGTYEQYFGPGTRLTVT.

CDR3 sequence (DNA): TGTGCCAGCAGCGGACTAGCCGGGGCTGAGCAGTTCTTC. As protein: CASSGLAGAEQFF. The chain has TRBV6-5 and TRBJ2-1; TRBD2 matches at 8 bases. The CDR3 extends over 13 amino acids. Germline V CDR1 and CDR2: MNHEY, SVGAGI. The V segment lost 6 bases and the J segment 9 bases; nucleotides outside the gene matches: 7.

V is TRBV5-1 and J is TRBJ2-5; no reliable D call. V was cut by 3 bases and J by 1 base, with 7 bases left in between. Per the germline V gene, CDR1 is SGHRS and CDR2 is YFSETQ. The CDR3 has 13 amino acids. The CDR3 nucleotides read TGCGCCAGCAGCTGGACCCTCCAAGAGACCCAGTACTTC. It specifies CASSWTLQETQYF.

The chain combines TRBV7-6 with TRBJ1-1, with unresolved D. V lost 5 bases to trimming and J lost 1 base, with 11 bases between them. The length of the CDR3 is 14 residues. Germline lookup yields CDR1 SGHVS and CDR2 FNYEAQ. The CDR3 coding sequence is TGTGCCAGCAGCGTTCGCCCCAGGAACACTGAAGCTTTCTTT. Its translation is CASSVRPRNTEAFF. Looking up the rest from reference TRBV7-6 and TRBJ1-1 gives the full variable domain: GAGVSQSPRYKVTKRGQDVALRCDPISGHVSLYWYRQALGQGPEFLTYFNYEAQQDKSGLPNDRFSAERPEGSISTLTIQRTEQRDSAMYRCASSVRPRNTEAFFGQGTRLTVV.

For the CDR3, the DNA is TGTGCCAGCAGCGTAGGGCCCGCCCCATCCTACGAGCAGTACTTC. Amino acids: CASSVGPAPSYEQYF. This chain connects TRBV9 to TRBJ2-7; D gene uncertain. The CDR3 runs 15 residues. Germline V gene lookup returns CDR1 SGDLS and CDR2 YYNGEE. The ends were cut back, 0 bases at V and 1 base at J, with 11 bases in the middle.

This chain uses TRBV5-1 with TRBJ1-6, with 7 bases fitting TRBD1. The ends lost 0 bases at V and 11 bases at J; junction bases unmatched: 5. The CDR3 is 14 residues long. Germline loops: CDR1 SGHRS, CDR2 YFSETQ. CDR3 DNA sequence: TGCGCCAGCAGCTTGGGACAGGGACGGACACCCCTCCACTTT. Protein sequence: CASSLGQGRTPLHF.

The rearrangement joins TRBV5-4 to TRBJ2-5; D could derive from TRBD1 or TRBD2 (5 bases each). V lost 3 bases and J lost 0, with 12 bases in between. The CDR3 has 15 residues. CDR1 is SGHNT, CDR2 YYREEE, per germline (reference sequence). CDR3 protein: CASSSLGEYQETQYF. As DNA, the CDR3 is TGTGCCAGCAGCTCGCTAGGGGAGTACCAAGAGACCCAGTACTTC.

This clone was seen only once. V is TRBV12-5 and J is TRBJ2-6; TRBD1 agrees at 8 bases. CDR3 size: 19 residues. The germline V gene has CDR1 LGHNT and CDR2 FRNRAP. Germline trimming cut 1 base from V and 0 bases from J; bases unmatched to any gene: 8. CDR3 DNA sequence: TGTGCTAGTGGTTTGGACGCAGGGGGCGCTACCTCTGGGGCCAACGTCCTGACTTTC. Its translation: CASGLDAGGATSGANVLTF.

This clone appeared a few times. Here the CDR3 DNA reads TGTGCCTGGAGTACCGGGTCACCCCTCCACTTT. It is translated as CAWSTGSPLHF. This chain links TRBV30 with TRBJ1-6; no clear D. This CDR3 has 11 residues. The germline V gene encodes CDR1 GTSNPN and CDR2 SVGIG (reference sequence). V shed 2 bases and J shed 10 bases, with 6 bases lying between them.

V usage is TRBV6-4 and J usage is TRBJ1-1; D gene uncertain. Trimming removed 4 bases from V and 1 base from J, with 7 bases in between. The length of the CDR3 is 13 residues. CDR1 is MRHNA, CDR2 SNTAGT, per germline. The CDR3 region is CASSAQENTEAFF. The CDR3 bases are TGTGCCAGCAGTGCCCAGGAGAACACTGAAGCTTTCTTT.

The chain employs TRBV11-3 and TRBJ1-5; D is unresolved. The germline V gene encodes CDR1 SGHNT and CDR2 YENEEA. The germline V and J ends were trimmed by 5 bases and 1 base, with 15 bases remaining between them. This CDR3 is 16 amino acids long. CDR3 residues: CASSPRQVVSNQPQHF. The DNA for the CDR3 is TGTGCCAGCAGCCCCCGGCAGGTGGTAAGCAATCAGCCCCAGCATTTT.

By share, this clone ranks as medium-sized (0.01 to 0.1%). The CDR3 bases are TGTGCCTGGAAACGCTCGCGGGAGGGCCTCAATGAGCAGTTCTTC. It is translated as CAWKRSREGLNEQFF. The V and J genes are TRBV30 and TRBJ2-1, with 9 positions matching TRBD2. The V segment lost 4 bases and the J segment 6 bases; nucleotides outside the gene matches: 10. Germline loops: CDR1 GTSNPN, CDR2 SVGIG (reference sequence). This CDR3 has 15 amino acids.

The J gene is TRBJ2-7, the V gene TRBV15, with TRBD2 as a possible D gene (5 bases). From germline, CDR1 is LNHNV and CDR2 YYDKDF (reference sequence). This CDR3 is 16 amino acids long. V shed 0 bases and J shed 0 bases, with 12 bases lying between them. The CDR3 reads CATSRDRVRGSYEQYF. The CDR3 DNA reads as TGTGCCACCAGCAGAGATAGGGTACGGGGCTCCTACGAGCAGTACTTC.

The genes are TRBV28 and TRBJ2-3; D is possibly TRBD1 (5 bases). The V end was cut by 10 bases, the J end by 5 bases, with 19 bases between. CDR3 length equals 14 residues. Germline assignment: CDR1 MDHEN and CDR2 SYDVKM. CDR3 coding DNA: TGTGCCACCATCACTGGGGCCGTTAGAGATACGCAGTATTTT. Its protein is CATITGAVRDTQYF.